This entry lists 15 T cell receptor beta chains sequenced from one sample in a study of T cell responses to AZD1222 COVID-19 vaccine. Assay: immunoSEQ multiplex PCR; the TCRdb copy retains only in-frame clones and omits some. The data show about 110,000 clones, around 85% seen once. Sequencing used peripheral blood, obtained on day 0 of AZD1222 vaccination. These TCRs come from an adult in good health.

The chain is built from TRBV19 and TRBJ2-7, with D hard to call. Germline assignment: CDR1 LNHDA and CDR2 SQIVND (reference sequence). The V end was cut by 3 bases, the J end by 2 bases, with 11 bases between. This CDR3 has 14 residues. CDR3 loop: CASSMAVSTYEQYF. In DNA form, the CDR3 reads TGTGCCAGTAGTATGGCGGTCTCAACCTACGAGCAGTACTTC.

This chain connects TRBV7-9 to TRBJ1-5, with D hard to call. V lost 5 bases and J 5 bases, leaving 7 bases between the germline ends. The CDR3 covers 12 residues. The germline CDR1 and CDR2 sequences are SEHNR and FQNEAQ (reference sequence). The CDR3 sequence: CASSVQDQPQHF. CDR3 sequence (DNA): TGTGCCAGCAGCGTACAAGATCAGCCCCAGCATTTT.

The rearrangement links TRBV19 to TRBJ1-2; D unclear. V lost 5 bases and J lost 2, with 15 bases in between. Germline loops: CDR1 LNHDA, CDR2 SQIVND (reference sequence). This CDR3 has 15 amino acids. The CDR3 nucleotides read TGTGCCAGTAGTGATGACGGCAGACCAAACTATGGCTACACCTTC. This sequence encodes CASSDDGRPNYGYTF.

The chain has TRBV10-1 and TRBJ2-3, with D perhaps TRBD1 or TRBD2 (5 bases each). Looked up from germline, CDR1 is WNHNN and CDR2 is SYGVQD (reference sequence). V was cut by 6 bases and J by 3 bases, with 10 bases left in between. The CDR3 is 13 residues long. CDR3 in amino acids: CASSEGSTDTQYF. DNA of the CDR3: TGCGCCAGCAGCGAGGGGTCAACAGATACGCAGTATTTT.

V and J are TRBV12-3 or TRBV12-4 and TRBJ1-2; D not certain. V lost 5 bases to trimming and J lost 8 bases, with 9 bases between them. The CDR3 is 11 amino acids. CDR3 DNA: TGTGCCAGCAGTGAAGCGCGGGGCTACACCTTC. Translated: CASSEARGYTF.

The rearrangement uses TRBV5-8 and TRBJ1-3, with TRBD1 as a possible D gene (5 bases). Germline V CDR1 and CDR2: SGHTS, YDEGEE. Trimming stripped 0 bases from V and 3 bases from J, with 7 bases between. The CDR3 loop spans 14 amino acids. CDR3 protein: CASSLGGVGNTIYF. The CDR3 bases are TGTGCCAGCAGCTTGGGAGGGGTTGGAAACACCATATATTTT.

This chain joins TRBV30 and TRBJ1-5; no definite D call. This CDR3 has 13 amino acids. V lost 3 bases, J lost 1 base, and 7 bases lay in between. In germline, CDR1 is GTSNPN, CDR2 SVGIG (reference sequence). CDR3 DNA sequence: TGTGCCTGGAGGCAGTCAAGCAATCAGCCCCAGCATTTT. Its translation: CAWRQSSNQPQHF.

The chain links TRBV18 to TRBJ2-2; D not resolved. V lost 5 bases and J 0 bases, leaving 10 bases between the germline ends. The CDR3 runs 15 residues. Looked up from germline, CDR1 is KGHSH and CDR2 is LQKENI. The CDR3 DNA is TGTGCCAGCTCATTTGGCTTCGCGAACACCGGGGAGCTGTTTTTT. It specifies CASSFGFANTGELFF.

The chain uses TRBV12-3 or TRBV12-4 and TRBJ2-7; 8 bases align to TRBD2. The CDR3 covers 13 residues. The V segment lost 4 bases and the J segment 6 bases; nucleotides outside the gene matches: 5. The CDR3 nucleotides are TGTGCCAGCAGTTCCCGCGGGGGGTCCGAGCAGTACTTC. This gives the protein CASSSRGGSEQYF.

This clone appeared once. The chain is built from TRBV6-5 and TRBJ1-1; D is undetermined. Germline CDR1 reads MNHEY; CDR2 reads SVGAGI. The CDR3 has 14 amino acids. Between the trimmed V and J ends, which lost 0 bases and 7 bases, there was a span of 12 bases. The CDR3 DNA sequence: TGTGCCAGCAGTTACTCGACCGGGGAGTTTGAAGCTTTCTTT. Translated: CASSYSTGEFEAFF.

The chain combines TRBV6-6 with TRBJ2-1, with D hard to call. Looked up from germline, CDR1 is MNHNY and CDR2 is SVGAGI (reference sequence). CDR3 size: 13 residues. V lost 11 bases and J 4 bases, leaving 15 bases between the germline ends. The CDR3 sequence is CAARAERYNEQFF. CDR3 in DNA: TGTGCCGCTCGGGCGGAGAGGTACAATGAGCAGTTCTTC.

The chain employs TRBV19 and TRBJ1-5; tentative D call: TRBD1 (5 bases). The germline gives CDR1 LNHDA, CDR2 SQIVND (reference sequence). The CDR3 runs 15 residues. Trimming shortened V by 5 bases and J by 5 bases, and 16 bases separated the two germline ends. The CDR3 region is CASSPGPQGYQPQHF. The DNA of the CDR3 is TGTGCCAGTAGTCCTGGCCCCCAGGGCTATCAGCCCCAGCATTTT.

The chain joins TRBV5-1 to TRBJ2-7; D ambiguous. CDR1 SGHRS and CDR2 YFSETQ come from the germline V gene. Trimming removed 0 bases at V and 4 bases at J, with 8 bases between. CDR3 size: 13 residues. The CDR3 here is CASSLGLKYEQYF. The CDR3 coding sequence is TGCGCCAGCAGCTTGGGGCTCAAATACGAGCAGTACTTC.

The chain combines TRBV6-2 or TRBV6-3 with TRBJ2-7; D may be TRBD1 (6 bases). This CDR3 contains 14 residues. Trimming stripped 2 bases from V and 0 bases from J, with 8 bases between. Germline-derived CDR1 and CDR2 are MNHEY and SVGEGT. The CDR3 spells CASSYVTGSYEQYF. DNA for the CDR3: TGTGCCAGCAGTTACGTGACAGGCTCCTACGAGCAGTACTTC.

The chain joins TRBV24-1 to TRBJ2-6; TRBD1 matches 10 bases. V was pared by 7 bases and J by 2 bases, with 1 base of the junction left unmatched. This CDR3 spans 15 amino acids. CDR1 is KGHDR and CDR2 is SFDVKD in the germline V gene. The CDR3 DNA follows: TGTGCCACCAGGGGACAGGGGACTGGGGCCAACGTCCTGACTTTC. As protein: CATRGQGTGANVLTF.